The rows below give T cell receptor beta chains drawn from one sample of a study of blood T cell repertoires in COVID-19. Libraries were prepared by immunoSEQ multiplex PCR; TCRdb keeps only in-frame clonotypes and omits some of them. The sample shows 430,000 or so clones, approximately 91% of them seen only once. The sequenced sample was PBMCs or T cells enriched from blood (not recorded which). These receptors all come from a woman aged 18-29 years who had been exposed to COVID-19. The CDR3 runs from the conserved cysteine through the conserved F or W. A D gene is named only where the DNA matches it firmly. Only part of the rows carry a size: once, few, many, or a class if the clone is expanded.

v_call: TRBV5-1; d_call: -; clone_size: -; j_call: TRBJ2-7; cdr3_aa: CASSLAGGGYEQYF; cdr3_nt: TGCGCCAGCAGCTTGGCAGGGGGAGGCTACGAGCAGTACTTC
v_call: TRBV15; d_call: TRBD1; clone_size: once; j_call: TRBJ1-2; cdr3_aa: CATSRAGTGNYGYTF; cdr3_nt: TGTGCCACCAGCAGAGCCGGGACAGGGAACTATGGCTACACCTTC
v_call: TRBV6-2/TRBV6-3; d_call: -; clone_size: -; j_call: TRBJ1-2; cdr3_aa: CASSYSEAGLFYGYTF; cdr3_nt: TGTGCCAGCAGTTACTCGGAGGCGGGACTTTTCTATGGCTACACCTTC
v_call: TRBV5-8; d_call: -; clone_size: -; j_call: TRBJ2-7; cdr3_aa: CASSLSLIYEQYF; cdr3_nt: TGTGCCAGCAGCTTGAGCCTAATCTACGAGCAGTACTTC
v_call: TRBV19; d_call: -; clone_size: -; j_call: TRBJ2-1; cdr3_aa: CASTGASYNEQFF; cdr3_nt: TGTGCCAGTACGGGTGCCTCCTACAATGAGCAGTTCTTC
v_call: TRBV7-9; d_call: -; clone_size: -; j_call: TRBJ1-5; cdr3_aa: CASSPQGNQPQHF; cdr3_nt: TGTGCCAGCAGCCCTCAGGGGAATCAGCCCCAGCATTTT
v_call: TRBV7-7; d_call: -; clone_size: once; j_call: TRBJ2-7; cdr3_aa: CASSCEAKRAYPYEQYF; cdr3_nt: TGTGCTAGCAGTTGTGAGGCGAAGCGGGCCTACCCCTACGAGCAGTACTTC
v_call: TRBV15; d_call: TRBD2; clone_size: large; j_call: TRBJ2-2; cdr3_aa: CATSRERTGLASTTAPGELFF; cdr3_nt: TGTGCCACCAGCAGAGAAAGGACGGGACTAGCGTCCACGACGGCCCCCGGGGAGCTGTTTTTT
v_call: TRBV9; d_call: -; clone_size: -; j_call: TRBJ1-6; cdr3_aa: CASSSQGKGFSPLHF; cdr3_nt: TGTGCCAGCAGCTCGCAGGGGAAAGGATTCTCACCCCTCCACTTT
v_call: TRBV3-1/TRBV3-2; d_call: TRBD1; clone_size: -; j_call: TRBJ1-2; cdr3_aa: CASSRGTGGDGYTF; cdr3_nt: TGTGCCAGCAGCCGAGGGACAGGGGGCGATGGCTACACCTTC
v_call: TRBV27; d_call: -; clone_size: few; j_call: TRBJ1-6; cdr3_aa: CASSWGQGLGSPLHF; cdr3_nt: TGTGCCAGCAGCTGGGGGCAGGGGCTGGGTTCACCCCTCCACTTT
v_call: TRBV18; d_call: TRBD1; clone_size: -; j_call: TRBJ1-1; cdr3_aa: CASSPDRGNTEAFF; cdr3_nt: TGTGCCAGCTCACCCGACAGGGGAAACACTGAAGCTTTCTTT
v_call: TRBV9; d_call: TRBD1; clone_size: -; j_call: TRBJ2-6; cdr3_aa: CASSVEGQVLSGANVLTF; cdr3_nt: TGTGCCAGCAGCGTAGAGGGACAGGTCCTCTCTGGGGCCAACGTCCTGACTTTC
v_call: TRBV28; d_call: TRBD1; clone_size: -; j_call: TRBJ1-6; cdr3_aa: CASSLPGGRRSPLHF; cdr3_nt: TGTGCCAGCAGCCTCCCAGGGGGCCGGCGTTCACCCCTCCACTTT
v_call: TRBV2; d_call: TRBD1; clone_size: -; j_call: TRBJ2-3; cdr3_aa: CASSRDRGSKSDTQYF; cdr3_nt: TGTGCCAGCAGTCGGGACAGGGGTTCGAAATCAGATACGCAGTATTTT
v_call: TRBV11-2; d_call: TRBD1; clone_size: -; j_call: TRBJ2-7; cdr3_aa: CASSNRDRTSYEQYF; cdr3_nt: TGTGCCAGCAGCAACCGGGACAGGACTTCCTACGAGCAGTACTTC
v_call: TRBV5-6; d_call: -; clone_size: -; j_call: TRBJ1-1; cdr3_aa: CASSFPPSAGWGSTEAFF; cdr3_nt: TGTGCCAGCAGCTTTCCCCCCTCGGCAGGGTGGGGTAGCACTGAAGCTTTCTTT
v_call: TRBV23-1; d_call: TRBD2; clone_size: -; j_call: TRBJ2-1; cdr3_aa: CASSLGTSGRAADEQFF; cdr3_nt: TGCGCCAGCAGTCTTGGGACTAGCGGGAGGGCGGCGGATGAGCAGTTCTTC
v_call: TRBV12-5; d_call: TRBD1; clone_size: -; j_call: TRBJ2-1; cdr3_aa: CASGPGQGEQFF; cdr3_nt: TGTGCTAGTGGTCCAGGACAGGGGGAGCAGTTCTTC
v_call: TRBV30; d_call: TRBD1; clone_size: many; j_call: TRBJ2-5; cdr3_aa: CAGTGVKTQYF; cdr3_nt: TGTGCCGGAACAGGGGTGAAGACCCAGTACTTC
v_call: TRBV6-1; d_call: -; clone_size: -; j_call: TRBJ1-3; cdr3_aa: CASSEFGSGNTIYF; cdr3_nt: TGTGCCAGCAGTGAATTCGGCTCTGGAAACACCATATATTTT
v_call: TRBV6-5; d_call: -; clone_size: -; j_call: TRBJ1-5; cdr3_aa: CASSYQSGDQPQHF; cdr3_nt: TGTGCCAGCAGTTACCAGTCGGGGGATCAGCCCCAGCATTTT
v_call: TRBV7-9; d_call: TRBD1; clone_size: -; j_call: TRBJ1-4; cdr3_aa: CASSPQGVNEKLFF; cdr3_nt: TGTGCCAGCAGCCCGCAGGGGGTTAATGAAAAACTGTTTTTT
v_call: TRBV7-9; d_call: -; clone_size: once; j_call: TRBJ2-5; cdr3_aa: CASSTGGSGFQETQYF; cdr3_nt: TGTGCCAGCAGCACCGGGGGATCCGGGTTCCAAGAGACCCAGTACTTC
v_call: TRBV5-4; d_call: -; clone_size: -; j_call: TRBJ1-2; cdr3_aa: CASSLFSTYGYTF; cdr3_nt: TGTGCCAGCAGCTTGTTTTCGACTTATGGCTACACCTTC
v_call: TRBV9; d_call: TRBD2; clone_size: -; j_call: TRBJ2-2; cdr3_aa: CASSVGSGGARTGELFF; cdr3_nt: TGTGCCAGCAGCGTAGGTAGCGGGGGGGCCCGGACCGGGGAGCTGTTTTTT
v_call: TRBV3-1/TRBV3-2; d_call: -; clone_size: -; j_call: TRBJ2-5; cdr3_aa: CASSSNYKETQYF; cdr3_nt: TGTGCCAGCAGCAGTAACTACAAAGAGACCCAGTACTTC
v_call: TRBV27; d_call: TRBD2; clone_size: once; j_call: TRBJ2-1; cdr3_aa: CASSKVLAGANEQFF; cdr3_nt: TGTGCCAGCTCAAAGGTACTAGCGGGAGCAAATGAGCAGTTCTTC
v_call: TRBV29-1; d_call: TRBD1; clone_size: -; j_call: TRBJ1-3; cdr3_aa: CSAASGQGNTIYF; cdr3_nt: TGCAGCGCCGCGTCGGGACAGGGAAACACCATATATTTT
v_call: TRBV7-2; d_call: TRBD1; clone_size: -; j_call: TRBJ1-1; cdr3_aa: CASSLNTGGMNTEAFF; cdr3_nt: TGTGCCAGCAGCTTAAATACAGGGGGTATGAACACTGAAGCTTTCTTT
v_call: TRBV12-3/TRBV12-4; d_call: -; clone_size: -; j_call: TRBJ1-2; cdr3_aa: CASSLAELYGYTF; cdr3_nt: TGTGCCAGCAGTCTGGCAGAATTATATGGCTACACCTTC
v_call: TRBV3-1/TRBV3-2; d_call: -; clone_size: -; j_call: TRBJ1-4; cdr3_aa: CASSQGRQGKGEKLFF; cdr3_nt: TGTGCCAGCAGCCAAGGACGGCAGGGAAAGGGTGAAAAACTGTTTTTT
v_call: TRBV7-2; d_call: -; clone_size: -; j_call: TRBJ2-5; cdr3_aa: CASSGHREQETQYF; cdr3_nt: TGTGCCAGCAGCGGTCACAGGGAGCAAGAGACCCAGTACTTC
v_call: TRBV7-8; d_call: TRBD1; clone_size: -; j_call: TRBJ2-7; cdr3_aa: CASSPRGQGYEQYF; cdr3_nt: TGTGCCAGCAGCCCCCGAGGACAGGGTTACGAGCAGTACTTC
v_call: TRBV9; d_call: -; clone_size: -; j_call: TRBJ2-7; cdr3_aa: CASSSHHRDEQYF; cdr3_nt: TGTGCCAGCAGCTCTCACCACAGGGACGAGCAGTACTTC
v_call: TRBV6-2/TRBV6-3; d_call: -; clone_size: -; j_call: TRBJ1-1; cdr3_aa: CASSYLARNTEAFF; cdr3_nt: TGTGCCAGCAGTTACCTTGCCAGGAACACTGAAGCTTTCTTT
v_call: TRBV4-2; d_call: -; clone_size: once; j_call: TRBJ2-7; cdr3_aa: CASSQPVGDEQYF; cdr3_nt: TGTGCCAGCAGCCAACCTGTGGGCGACGAGCAGTACTTC
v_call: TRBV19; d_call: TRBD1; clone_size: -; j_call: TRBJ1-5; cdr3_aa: CASSFTGDNQPQHF; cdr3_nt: TGTGCCAGTAGTTTCACAGGGGACAATCAGCCCCAGCATTTT
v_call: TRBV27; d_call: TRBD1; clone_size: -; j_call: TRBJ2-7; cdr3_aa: CASSSFDRGQLYEQYF; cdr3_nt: TGTGCCAGCAGTTCCTTTGACAGGGGTCAGCTCTACGAGCAGTACTTC
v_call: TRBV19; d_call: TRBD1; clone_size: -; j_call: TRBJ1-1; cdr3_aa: CASSTPDRATEAFF; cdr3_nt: TGTGCCAGTAGTACCCCCGACAGGGCCACTGAAGCTTTCTTT
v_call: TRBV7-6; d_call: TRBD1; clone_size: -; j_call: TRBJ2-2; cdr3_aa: CASSPQTGEVAGELFF; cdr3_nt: TGTGCCAGCAGCCCCCAGACAGGGGAAGTAGCCGGGGAGCTGTTTTTT
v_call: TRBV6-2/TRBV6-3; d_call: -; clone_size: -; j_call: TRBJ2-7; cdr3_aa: CASSYAGALTYEQYF; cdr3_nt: TGTGCCAGCAGTTATGCGGGGGCCCTTACCTACGAGCAGTACTTC
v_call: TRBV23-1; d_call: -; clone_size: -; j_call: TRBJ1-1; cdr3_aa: CASSRKFRKRGILNTEAFF; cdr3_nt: TGCGCCAGCAGTAGGAAATTTAGGAAAAGGGGGATCTTGAACACTGAAGCTTTCTTT
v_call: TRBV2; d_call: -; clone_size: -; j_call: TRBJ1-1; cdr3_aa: CASSEDSITEAFF; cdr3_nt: TGTGCCAGCAGTGAAGATTCAATCACTGAAGCTTTCTTT
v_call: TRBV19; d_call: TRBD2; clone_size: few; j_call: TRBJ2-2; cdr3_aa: CASSTTSGAGELFF; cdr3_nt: TGTGCCAGTAGTACGACTAGCGGTGCCGGGGAGCTGTTTTTT
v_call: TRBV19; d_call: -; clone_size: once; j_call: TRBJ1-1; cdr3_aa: CASASGGNTEAFF; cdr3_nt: TGTGCCAGTGCGTCGGGGGGGAACACTGAAGCTTTCTTT
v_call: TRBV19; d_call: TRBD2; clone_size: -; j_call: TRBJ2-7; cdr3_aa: CASSMGLAGAYEQYF; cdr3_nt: TGTGCCAGTAGCATGGGACTAGCGGGAGCCTACGAGCAGTACTTC
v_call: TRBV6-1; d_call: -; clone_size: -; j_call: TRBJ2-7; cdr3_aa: CASSEPKTGSYEQYF; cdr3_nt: TGTGCCAGCAGTGAGCCAAAGACTGGCTCCTACGAGCAGTACTTC
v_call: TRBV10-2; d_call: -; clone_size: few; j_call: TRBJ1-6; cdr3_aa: CASKIPSSALHF; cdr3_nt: TGCGCCAGCAAAATTCCTTCTTCGGCCCTCCACTTT
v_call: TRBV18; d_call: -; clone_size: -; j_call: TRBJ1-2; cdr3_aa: CASSPGAGPDGYTF; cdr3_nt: TGTGCCAGCTCACCAGGGGCGGGACCGGACGGCTACACCTTC